Each of the 19 T cell receptor beta chains below was sequenced from the same sample in a study of blood T cell repertoires in COVID-19. Sequencing was performed with immunoSEQ multiplex PCR; in TCRdb, only in-frame clones are kept and a portion is missing. The repertoire holds under 200,000 clones, approximately 86% seen once, with 15% to 20% in the top ten. The sequenced sample consisted of PBMCs or T cells enriched from blood (not recorded which). Every receptor here comes from a man aged 55 to 70 who had recovered from COVID-19.

The CDR3 DNA reads TGTGCCAGCAGTGAAAACTTGAGGTACACAGATACGCAGTATTTT. Translated, it gives CASSENLRYTDTQYF. The chain links TRBV25-1 to TRBJ2-3; D gene unclear. Trimming took 2 bases from V and 2 from J, leaving 11 bases between them. This CDR3 region has 15 residues. Germline CDR1 and CDR2: MGHDK and SYGVNS.

This clone was observed once. V usage is TRBV4-1 and J usage is TRBJ2-7, with TRBD2 matching over 9 bases. CDR1 MGHRA and CDR2 YSYEKL come from the germline V gene. After removal of 2 bases from V and 4 bases from J, the junction contained 6 bases not matched to a gene. The CDR3 spans 15 residues. CDR3 in amino acids: CASSQILAGDYEQYF. The DNA for the CDR3 is TGCGCCAGCAGCCAAATCTTAGCGGGGGATTACGAGCAGTACTTC.

The chain joins TRBV19 to TRBJ1-4; 9 nucleotides agree with TRBD1. The germline CDR1 and CDR2 sequences are LNHDA and SQIVND (reference sequence). V trimming: 5 bases; J trimming: 4 bases; junction bases outside the gene matches: 5. The CDR3 spans 15 residues. The CDR3 region is CASSPGQGINEKLFF. Here the CDR3 DNA reads TGTGCCAGTAGTCCGGGACAGGGAATTAATGAAAAACTGTTTTTT.

This chain uses TRBV3-1 (or the pseudogene TRBV3-2) with TRBJ1-1; 7 nucleotides align to TRBD1. With V trimmed by 1 base and J by 4 bases, 3 bases remained unmatched. Germline V gene lookup returns CDR1 LGHDT and CDR2 YNNKEL (reference sequence). The CDR3 has 14 residues. CDR3 region: CASSQVSGGTEAFF. The CDR3 DNA reads TGTGCCAGCAGCCAAGTTTCAGGGGGCACTGAAGCTTTCTTT.

A single count supports this clone. V and J are TRBV2 and TRBJ2-5; 8 positions match TRBD1. V was pared by 6 bases and J by 0 bases, with 3 bases of the junction left unmatched. This CDR3 spans 14 amino acids. Looked up from germline, CDR1 is SNHLY and CDR2 is FYNNEI. The CDR3 reads CASSRDRYQETQYF. CDR3 bases: TGTGCCAGCAGCCGGGACAGGTACCAAGAGACCCAGTACTTC.

V is TRBV29-1 and J is TRBJ2-5; 14 bases are shared with TRBD2. In germline, CDR1 is SQVTM, CDR2 ANQGSEA. V dropped 1 base and J dropped 3; count of bases not matched to a gene: 7. The CDR3 spans 17 residues. CDR3 nucleotides: TGCAGCGTTGAAGGAGGAAAGGGACTAGCGGGAGAAGAGACCCAGTACTTC. Its translation: CSVEGGKGLAGEETQYF.

The rearrangement uses TRBV9 and TRBJ1-1; 9 bases are a match to TRBD1. This CDR3 has 15 residues. CDR1 and CDR2 (germline): SGDLS, YYNGEE. Trimming removed 4 bases from V and 4 bases from J; junction bases left unmatched: 8. The chain's CDR3 is CASSRGQGTATEAFF. The CDR3 DNA sequence: TGTGCCAGCAGCAGAGGACAGGGGACGGCCACTGAAGCTTTCTTT.

This chain links TRBV7-9 with TRBJ1-6; 9 nucleotides align to TRBD1. Germline CDR1 is SEHNR and CDR2 is FQNEAQ (reference sequence). This CDR3 is 14 amino acids long. V shed 1 base, J shed 10 bases, and the junction held 2 bases outside the gene matches. CDR3 sequence reads: CASSLGTGDSPLHF. The CDR3, as DNA: TGTGCCAGCAGCTTAGGGACAGGGGACTCACCCCTCCACTTT.

The CDR3 region is CASSPSTSGISYNEQFF. CDR3 DNA: TGTGCCAGCTCACCTTCGACTAGCGGAATCTCCTACAATGAGCAGTTCTTC. J is TRBJ2-1 and V is TRBV18, with 9 bases lining up with TRBD2. Germline V CDR1 and CDR2: KGHSH, LQKENI. This CDR3 contains 17 residues. The V and J ends lost 3 bases and 0 bases, in that order; junction bases with no gene match: 6. Based on the CDR3 plus reference TRBV18 and TRBJ2-1, the full variable domain is NAGVMQNPRHLVRRRGQEARLRCSPMKGHSHVYWYRQLPEEGLKFMVYLQKENIIDESGMPKERFSAEFPKEGPSILRIQQVVRGDSAAYFCASSPSTSGISYNEQFFGPGTRLTVL.

This chain joins TRBV12-5 and TRBJ2-7; TRBD1 agrees at 8 bases. J gave up 3 bases and V 1 base, and 11 bases lay outside the gene matches. CDR1 and CDR2 (germline): LGHNT, FRNRAP. CDR3 length equals 17 residues. The CDR3 here is CASGLDRLRTGSYEQYF. Here the CDR3 DNA reads TGTGCTAGTGGTTTGGACCGACTCCGGACAGGGAGCTACGAGCAGTACTTC.

The V call is TRBV5-1, the J call TRBJ2-7, with 9 bases lining up with TRBD2. The CDR3 spans 19 residues. CDR1 is SGHRS, CDR2 YFSETQ, per germline. Trimming removed 4 bases from V and 3 bases from J; junction bases left unmatched: 20. CDR3 loop: CASSQESGTSRIKDYEQYF. The CDR3 nucleotides read TGCGCCAGCAGCCAAGAGTCAGGGACTAGCCGGATCAAAGACTACGAGCAGTACTTC. Using reference TRBV5-1 and TRBJ2-7 for the parts outside the CDR3, the full variable domain is KAGVTQTPRYLIKTRGQQVTLSCSPISGHRSVSWYQQTPGQGLQFLFEYFSETQRNKGNFPGRFSGRQFSNSRSEMNVSTLELGDSALYLCASSQESGTSRIKDYEQYFGPGTRLTVT.

This chain uses TRBV11-2 with TRBJ2-7, with D tentatively TRBD2 (6 bases). Per germline, CDR1 SGHAT and CDR2 FQNNGV. V lost 5 bases and J 12 bases, leaving 32 bases between the germline ends. This CDR3 region has 17 residues. For the CDR3, the DNA is TGTGCCAGCAGCCCGATGGACCTTCGGGACTTGGACCTACGGGGGTACTTC. Its translation: CASSPMDLRDLDLRGYF. The variable domain in full, completed from reference TRBV11-2 and TRBJ2-7, reads EAGVAQSPRYKIIEKRQSVAFWCNPISGHATLYWYQQILGQGPKLLIQFQNNGVVDDSQLPKDRFSAERLKGVDSTLKIQPAKLEDSAVYLCASSPMDLRDLDLRGYFGPGTRLTVT.

The rearrangement uses TRBV11-2 and TRBJ2-7; 9 bases are a match to TRBD1. Germline-derived CDR1 and CDR2 are SGHAT and FQNNGV. J gave up 2 bases and V 5 bases, and 7 bases lay outside the gene matches. There are 15 residues in the CDR3. CDR3: CASSKRQGGAYEQYF. CDR3 nucleotides: TGTGCCAGCAGCAAACGACAGGGGGGGGCCTACGAGCAGTACTTC.

This sequence joins TRBV7-9 and TRBJ1-1; TRBD1 matches 7 bases. V trimming: 5 bases; J trimming: 0 bases; junction bases outside the gene matches: 6. The CDR3 is 15 residues long. CDR1 and CDR2 from the germline V gene are SEHNR and FQNEAQ (reference sequence). CDR3 in amino acids: CASSPLTGMNTEAFF. The CDR3 DNA reads TGTGCCAGCAGCCCCTTGACAGGGATGAACACTGAAGCTTTCTTT. The variable domain in full, with the rest retrieved from reference TRBV7-9 and TRBJ1-1, is DTGVSQNPRHKITKRGQNVTFRCDPISEHNRLYWYRQTLGQGPEFLTYFQNEAQLEKSRLLSDRFSAERPKGSFSTLEIQRTEQGDSAMYLCASSPLTGMNTEAFFGQGTRLTVV.

The V gene is TRBV3-1 (or the pseudogene TRBV3-2), the J gene TRBJ1-1, with D maybe TRBD1 (6 bases). CDR3 length equals 15 residues. Germline CDR1 LGHDT, CDR2 YNNKEL (reference sequence). V lost 2 bases and J lost 4, with 14 bases in between. The CDR3 protein is CASSQFPGHLTEAFF. The DNA for the CDR3 is TGTGCCAGCAGCCAATTCCCGGGACACCTCACTGAAGCTTTCTTT.

The chain couples TRBV7-3 to TRBJ2-7, with no clear D. V shed 1 base and J shed 3 bases, with 7 bases lying between them. The CDR3 runs to 13 residues. Germline V gives CDR1 SGHTA, CDR2 FQGTGA. The CDR3 sequence: CASSLNGGYEQYF. The CDR3 coding sequence is TGTGCCAGCAGCTTAAACGGTGGCTACGAGCAGTACTTC.

The CDR3 reads CASSPGLAGQYF. The CDR3 DNA follows: TGTGCCAGCAGTCCCGGACTAGCGGGACAGTATTTT. V usage is TRBV12-3 or TRBV12-4 and J usage is TRBJ2-3, with 12 bases lining up with TRBD2. The CDR3 length is 12 residues. The V gene end was trimmed by 5 bases and the J gene end by 12 bases; junction bases not matched to a gene: 3.

Comment on this clone: An end of the junction does not agree with germline; a read error may underlie this. The rearrangement joins TRBV5-1 to TRBJ2-7, with 10 nucleotides matching TRBD1. Germline CDR1 and CDR2: SGHRS and YFSETQ. The CDR3 is made up of 15 amino acids. The CDR3 is CVSSWGGTGAYEQYF. In nucleotides, the CDR3 is TGCGTCAGCAGCTGGGGAGGGACAGGGGCCTACGAGCAGTACTTC.

This chain connects TRBV5-1 to TRBJ1-4; D gene unclear. V was pared by 5 bases and J by 6 bases, with 11 bases between. Germline CDR1 reads SGHRS; CDR2 reads YFSETQ. CDR3 length: 13 amino acids. In nucleotides, the CDR3 is TGCGCCAGCAGGCCGGCGGGGTATGAAAAACTGTTTTTT. Protein: CASRPAGYEKLFF.